The rows below give T cell receptor beta chains drawn from one sample of a study of blood T cell repertoires in COVID-19. Here immunoSEQ multiplex PCR was the method, and the copy in TCRdb shows in-frame clones only, minus some. The table lists roughly 150,000 clones, around 90% of them singletons. The sequenced sample consisted of peripheral blood. Receptors were obtained from a woman older than 75 with COVID-19, enrolled during active disease. Each CDR3 is given with its conserved first and last residue. A D gene is named only where the DNA matches it firmly. Where a row states a size, it is once, few, many or the class of an expanded clone; other rows omit it.

d_call	clone_size	v_call	j_call	cdr3_aa	cdr3_nt
TRBD2	.	TRBV28	TRBJ2-5	CASSYPLGLAAQETQYF	TGTGCCAGCAGTTACCCCCTCGGGCTAGCGGCCCAAGAGACCCAGTACTTC
.	few	TRBV27	TRBJ2-4	CASAQNLAKNIQYF	TGTGCCAGCGCACAGAATCTAGCCAAAAACATTCAGTACTTC
.	.	TRBV5-1	TRBJ1-3	CASSAERSGNTIYF	TGCGCCAGCAGCGCGGAAAGATCTGGAAACACCATATATTTT
.	.	TRBV11-2	TRBJ2-1	CASSLGVGRDLNEQFF	TGTGCCAGCAGCTTGGGGGTGGGGCGGGATCTCAATGAGCAGTTCTTC
.	.	TRBV5-8	TRBJ1-5	CASSQGQSSNQPQHF	TGTGCCAGCAGCCAAGGACAGTCTAGCAATCAGCCCCAGCATTTT
TRBD2	few	TRBV19	TRBJ2-1	CASNKREGGLLKNEQFF	TGTGCCAGTAACAAGCGGGAGGGTGGTTTATTAAAGAATGAGCAGTTCTTC
.	.	TRBV11-2	TRBJ2-3	CASSPPGGNTQYF	TGTGCCAGCAGCCCCCCAGGCGGGAATACGCAGTATTTT
TRBD1	.	TRBV10-3	TRBJ1-1	CAISEGRTGMNTEAFF	TGTGCCATCAGTGAGGGTCGGACAGGGATGAACACTGAAGCTTTCTTT
.	.	TRBV12-3/TRBV12-4	TRBJ2-2	CATQKDTGELLF	TGTGCCACTCAAAAAGACACCGGGGAGCTGCTTTTT
TRBD1	.	TRBV9	TRBJ1-3	CASSSDRGVGGNTIYF	TGTGCCAGCAGCTCGGACAGGGGGGTCGGTGGAAACACCATATATTTT
.	once	TRBV28	TRBJ1-2	CASSPGVGGYTF	TGTGCCAGCAGCCCCGGGGTTGGTGGCTACACCTTC
TRBD1	.	TRBV7-2	TRBJ2-7	CASSQTGVLNEQYF	TGTGCCAGCAGCCAAACAGGGGTACTCAACGAGCAGTACTTC
TRBD1	.	TRBV18	TRBJ1-1	CATTQGATEAFF	TGTGCCACCACCCAGGGGGCCACTGAAGCTTTCTTT
.	.	TRBV28	TRBJ1-1	CASSLDMNTEAFF	TGTGCCAGCAGTTTAGACATGAACACTGAAGCTTTCTTT
TRBD1	.	TRBV7-2	TRBJ1-5	CASSLYGTDSNQPQHF	TGTGCCAGCAGCTTATACGGGACAGATAGCAATCAGCCCCAGCATTTT
.	.	TRBV12-5	TRBJ2-2	CASGLVTGIVGELFF	TGTGCTAGTGGTTTGGTTACAGGGATTGTCGGGGAGCTGTTTTTT
.	.	TRBV5-1	TRBJ2-6	CASSSQTSSGANVLTF	TGCGCCAGCAGCTCTCAGACTAGCTCTGGGGCCAACGTCCTGACTTTC
.	.	TRBV2	TRBJ1-6	CASREESYSPLHF	TGTGCCAGCAGGGAAGAGAGCTATTCACCCCTCCACTTT
TRBD1	.	TRBV7-2	TRBJ1-6	CASSTQGNSPLHF	TGTGCCAGCAGCACACAGGGGAACTCACCCCTCCACTTT
.	.	TRBV28	TRBJ2-5	CASAGSRETQYF	TGTGCCAGCGCCGGGTCCCGAGAGACCCAGTACTTC
TRBD2	.	TRBV9	TRBJ2-1	CASSAGLAGVSEQFF	TGTGCCAGCAGCGCGGGACTAGCGGGAGTATCTGAGCAGTTCTTC
TRBD1	few	TRBV12-5	TRBJ1-1	CASGPTGMNTEAFF	TGTGCTAGTGGTCCGACAGGGATGAACACTGAAGCTTTCTTT
.	.	TRBV5-5	TRBJ2-3	CASSRIQASTDTQYF	TGTGCCAGCAGCCGGATCCAGGCTAGCACAGATACGCAGTATTTT
TRBD2	.	TRBV10-3	TRBJ2-7	CAISEGGLAGFYEQYF	TGTGCCATCAGTGAGGGGGGACTAGCGGGGTTCTACGAGCAGTACTTC
.	.	TRBV6-5	TRBJ2-5	CASRLTGGEETQYF	TGTGCCAGCCGACTGACAGGAGGCGAAGAGACCCAGTACTTC
.	.	TRBV28	TRBJ1-4	CASSLWGGGNEKLFF	TGTGCCAGCAGTTTATGGGGAGGGGGAAACGAAAAACTGTTTTTT
.	.	TRBV7-9	TRBJ2-7	CASSDSTRLRSYEQYF	TGTGCCAGCAGCGATTCGACTAGATTGAGATCCTACGAGCAGTACTTC
TRBD2	.	TRBV6-1	TRBJ2-5	CASSGIVGTSPAMRETQYF	TGTGCCAGCAGTGGAATAGTAGGGACTAGCCCCGCAATGCGAGAGACCCAGTACTTC
.	.	TRBV4-3	TRBJ2-1	CASSQGGSSYNEQFF	TGCGCCAGCAGCCAAGGGGGCTCCTCATACAATGAGCAGTTCTTC
TRBD1	.	TRBV5-4	TRBJ1-2	CASSPRTGKDPADTF	TGTGCCAGCAGCCCCCGGACAGGGAAGGATCCTGCGGACACCTTC
.	.	TRBV7-8	TRBJ1-2	CASSVQGSYGYTF	TGTGCCAGCAGCGTACAGGGCAGCTATGGCTACACCTTC
.	few	TRBV27	TRBJ1-1	CASRIVAQGLSEAFF	TGTGCCAGCAGGATCGTTGCCCAGGGATTAAGTGAAGCTTTCTTT